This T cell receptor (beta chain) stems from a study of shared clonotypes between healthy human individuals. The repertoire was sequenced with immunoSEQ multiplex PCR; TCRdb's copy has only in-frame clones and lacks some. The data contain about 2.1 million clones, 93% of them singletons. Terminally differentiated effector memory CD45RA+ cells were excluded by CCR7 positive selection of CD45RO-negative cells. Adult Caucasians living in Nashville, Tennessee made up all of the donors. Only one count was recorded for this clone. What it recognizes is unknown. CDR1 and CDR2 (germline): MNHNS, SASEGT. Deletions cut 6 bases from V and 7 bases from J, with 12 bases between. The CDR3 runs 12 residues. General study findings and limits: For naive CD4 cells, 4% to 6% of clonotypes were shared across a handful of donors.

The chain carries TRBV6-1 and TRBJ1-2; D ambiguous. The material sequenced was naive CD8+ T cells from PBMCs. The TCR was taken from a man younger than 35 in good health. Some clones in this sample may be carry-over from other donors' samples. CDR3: CASRGPRPGYTF. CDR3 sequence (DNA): TGTGCCAGCAGGGGCCCCAGGCCTGGCTACACCTTC.